Detailed here is one TCR beta chain. The target antigen is unknown. Assay used: immunoSEQ multiplex PCR; TCRdb lists only in-frame clones, some missing. The table includes about 38,000 clones, about 80% detected once. The data originate from a study of OX40 agonist ivuxolimab in advanced cancers. General observations from the study: The authors did not determine the antigen specificity of the expanded peripheral T cells.

Germline V gene lookup returns CDR1 GTSNPN and CDR2 SVGIG (reference sequence). V gave up 2 bases and J gave up 3 bases, with 10 bases separating them. The CDR3 is made up of 13 amino acids. The TCR comes from an adult with an advanced solid tumor such as melanoma, head and neck, liver or kidney cancer. This sequence joins TRBV30 and TRBJ1-2, with a tentative D call TRBD1 (6 bases). Here the sequenced sample was CD4+ or CD8+ T cells sorted from blood, taken in a trial of the OX40 agonist ivuxolimab. CDR3 bases: TGTGCCTGGAGTCCGGACAGCCACTATGGCTACACCTTC. Translated: CAWSPDSHYGYTF.